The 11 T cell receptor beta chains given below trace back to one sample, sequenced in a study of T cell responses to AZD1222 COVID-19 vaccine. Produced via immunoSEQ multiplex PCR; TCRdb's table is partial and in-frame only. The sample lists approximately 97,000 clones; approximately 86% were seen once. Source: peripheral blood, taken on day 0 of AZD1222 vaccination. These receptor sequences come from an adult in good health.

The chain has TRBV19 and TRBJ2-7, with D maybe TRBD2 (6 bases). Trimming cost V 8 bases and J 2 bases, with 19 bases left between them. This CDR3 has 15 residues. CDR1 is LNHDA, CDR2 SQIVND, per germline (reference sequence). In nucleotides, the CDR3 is TGTGCCAGTTCCAATCGGGACTCAGTTGCCTACGAGCAGTACTTC. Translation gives CASSNRDSVAYEQYF.

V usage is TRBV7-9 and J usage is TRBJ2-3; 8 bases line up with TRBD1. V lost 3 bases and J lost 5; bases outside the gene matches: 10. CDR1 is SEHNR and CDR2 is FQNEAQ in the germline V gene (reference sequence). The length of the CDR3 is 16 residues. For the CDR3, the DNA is TGTGCCAGCAGCTTTTGGACAGGGACCCCGAGAGATACGCAGTATTTT. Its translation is CASSFWTGTPRDTQYF.

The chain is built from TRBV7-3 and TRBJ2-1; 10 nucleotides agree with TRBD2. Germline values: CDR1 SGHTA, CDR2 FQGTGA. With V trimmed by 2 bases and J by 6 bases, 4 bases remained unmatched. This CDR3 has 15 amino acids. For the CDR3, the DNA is TGTGCCAGCAGCTTATGGGCTAGCGGGAGCAATGAGCAGTTCTTC. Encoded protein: CASSLWASGSNEQFF.

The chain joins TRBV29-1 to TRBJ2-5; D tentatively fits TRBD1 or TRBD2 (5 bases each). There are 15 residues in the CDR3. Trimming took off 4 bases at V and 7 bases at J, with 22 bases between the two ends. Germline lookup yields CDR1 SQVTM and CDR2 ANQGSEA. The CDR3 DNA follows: TGCAGCGTTGTATTTGGGCAGGGACGTCTATGGACCCAGTACTTC. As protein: CSVVFGQGRLWTQYF.

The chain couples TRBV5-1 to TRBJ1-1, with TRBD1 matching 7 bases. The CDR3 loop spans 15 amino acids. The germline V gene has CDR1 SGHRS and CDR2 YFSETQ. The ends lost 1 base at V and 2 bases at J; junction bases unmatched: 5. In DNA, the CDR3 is TGCGCCAGCAGCTTGAACAGGGGCACCAACACTGAAGCTTTCTTT. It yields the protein CASSLNRGTNTEAFF.

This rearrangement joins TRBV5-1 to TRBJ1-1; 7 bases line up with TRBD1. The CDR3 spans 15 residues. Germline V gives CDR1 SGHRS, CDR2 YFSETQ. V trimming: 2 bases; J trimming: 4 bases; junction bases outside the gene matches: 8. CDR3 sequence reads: CASSFGSGQSTEAFF. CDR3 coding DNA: TGCGCCAGCAGCTTTGGATCGGGACAGAGCACTGAAGCTTTCTTT.

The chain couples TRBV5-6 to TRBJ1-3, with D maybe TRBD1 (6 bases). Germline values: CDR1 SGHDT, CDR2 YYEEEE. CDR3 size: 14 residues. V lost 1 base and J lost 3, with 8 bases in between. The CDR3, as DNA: TGTGCCAGCAGCTTGCGGGGGCTTGGAAACACCATATATTTT. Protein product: CASSLRGLGNTIYF.

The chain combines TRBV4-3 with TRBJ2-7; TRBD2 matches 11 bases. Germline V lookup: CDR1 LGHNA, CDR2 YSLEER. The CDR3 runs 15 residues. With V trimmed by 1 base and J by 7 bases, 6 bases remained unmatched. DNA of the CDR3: TGCGCCAGCAGCCAAGGGACTAGCGGGCTTAGGGAGCAGTACTTC. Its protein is CASSQGTSGLREQYF.

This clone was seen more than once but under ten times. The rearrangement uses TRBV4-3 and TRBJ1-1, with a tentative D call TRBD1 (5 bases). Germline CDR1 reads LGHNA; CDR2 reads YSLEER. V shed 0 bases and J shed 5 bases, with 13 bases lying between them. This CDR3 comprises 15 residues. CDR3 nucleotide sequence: TGCGCCAGCAGCCAAGAGGTCTTCGGGGGGACTGAAGCTTTCTTT. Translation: CASSQEVFGGTEAFF.

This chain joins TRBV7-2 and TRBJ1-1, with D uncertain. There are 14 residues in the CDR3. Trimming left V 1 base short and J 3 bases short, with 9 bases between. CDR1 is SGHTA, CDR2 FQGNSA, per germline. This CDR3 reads CASSLEARDTEAFF. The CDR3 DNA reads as TGTGCCAGCAGCTTAGAAGCAAGGGACACTGAAGCTTTCTTT.

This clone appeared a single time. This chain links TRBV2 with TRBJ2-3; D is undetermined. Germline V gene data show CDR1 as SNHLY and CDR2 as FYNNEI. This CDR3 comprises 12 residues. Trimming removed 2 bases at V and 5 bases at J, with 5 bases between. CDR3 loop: CASSETGDTQYF. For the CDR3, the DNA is TGTGCCAGCAGTGAAACGGGAGATACGCAGTATTTT. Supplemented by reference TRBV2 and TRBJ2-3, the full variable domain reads EPEVTQTPSHQVTQMGQEVILRCVPISNHLYFYWYRQILGQKVEFLVSFYNNEISEKSEIFDDQFSVERPDGSNFTLKIRSTKLEDSAMYFCASSETGDTQYFGPGTRLTVL.